The 9 T cell receptor beta chains given below trace back to one sample, sequenced in a study of OX40 agonist ivuxolimab in advanced cancers. The protocol was immunoSEQ multiplex PCR, while the TCRdb copy is restricted to in-frame clones and leaves out a portion. Of about 36,000 clones in the sample, about 79% were seen once. This specimen was CD4+ or CD8+ T cells sorted from blood, taken in a trial of the OX40 agonist ivuxolimab. These receptors were taken from an adult with an advanced solid tumor such as melanoma, head and neck, liver or kidney cancer.

V usage is TRBV19 and J usage is TRBJ1-5, with a tentative D call TRBD1 (6 bases). CDR1 is LNHDA, CDR2 SQIVND, per germline (reference sequence). The CDR3 covers 14 residues. Trimming took off 7 bases at V and 4 bases at J, with 14 bases between the two ends. DNA of the CDR3: TGTGCCAGTACCCGGACAGTTAGTAATCAGCCCCAGCATTTT. It encodes CASTRTVSNQPQHF. The variable domain in full, with the rest retrieved from reference TRBV19 and TRBJ1-5, is DGGITQSPKYLFRKEGQNVTLSCEQNLNHDAMYWYRQDPGQGLRLIYYSQIVNDFQKGDIAEGYSVSREKKESFPLTVTSAQKNPTAFYLCASTRTVSNQPQHFGDGTRLSIL.

The chain has TRBV7-9 and TRBJ2-7; 8 bases are a match to TRBD2. This CDR3 has 14 amino acids. Per germline, CDR1 SEHNR and CDR2 FQNEAQ (reference sequence). Unmatched junction bases numbered 5, after V lost 5 bases and J lost 2 bases. The CDR3 DNA reads as TGTGCCAGCAGCCAACGGCGGGGGGCCTACGAGCAGTACTTC. Its protein is CASSQRRGAYEQYF.

Sample share makes this clone medium-sized. A junction end diverges from the germline sequence, so it may reflect a read error. This chain joins TRBV9 and TRBJ1-6; D is unclear. Germline V gene sequence: CDR1 SGDLS, CDR2 YYNGEE. The CDR3 is 13 amino acids. CDR3 loop: CASSVLYSSPLHF. Written as DNA, the CDR3 is TGTGCCAGCAGCGTCTTATATAGTTCACCCCTCCACTTT.

The chain links TRBV25-1 to TRBJ2-6; tentative D call: TRBD2 (5 bases). Germline V CDR1 and CDR2: MGHDK, SYGVNS. This CDR3 is built from 17 residues. Trimming took off 0 bases at V and 2 bases at J, with 11 bases between the two ends. CDR3 amino acids: CASSEYGVGTGANVLTF. The CDR3 DNA reads TGTGCCAGCAGTGAATATGGGGTCGGGACTGGGGCCAACGTCCTGACTTTC. The complete variable domain, with remaining parts taken from reference TRBV25-1 and TRBJ2-6, reads EADIYQTPRYLVIGTGKKITLECSQTMGHDKMYWYQQDPGMELHLIHYSYGVNSTEKGDLSSESTVSRIRTEHFPLTLESARPSHTSQYLCASSEYGVGTGANVLTFGAGSRLTVL.

The gene calls are TRBV5-1 and TRBJ2-6, with D uncertain. Germline CDR1 is SGHRS and CDR2 is YFSETQ. Between the trimmed V and J ends, which lost 7 bases and 5 bases, there was a span of 22 bases. CDR3 length equals 17 residues. The CDR3 region is CASGQRSSQSRANVLTF. In DNA, the CDR3 is TGCGCCAGCGGTCAACGATCTTCACAAAGTCGGGCCAACGTCCTGACTTTC.

The V gene is TRBV5-1, the J gene TRBJ2-3; no reliable D call. This CDR3 has 14 amino acids. The V and J ends lost 1 base and 0 bases respectively, with 6 bases between them. Germline CDR1 SGHRS, CDR2 YFSETQ. The CDR3 region has the DNA TGCGCCAGCAGCTTGTTGGGCAGCACAGATACGCAGTATTTT. Amino acids: CASSLLGSTDTQYF.

This chain uses TRBV20-1 with TRBJ2-1, with D unclear. The length of the CDR3 is 11 residues. Germline CDR1 DFQATT, CDR2 SNEGSKA (reference sequence). V lost 6 bases and J lost 7, with 10 bases in between. The CDR3 protein is CSAVELNEQFF. In DNA, the CDR3 is TGCAGTGCGGTGGAGCTTAATGAGCAGTTCTTC.

The chain is built from TRBV7-9 and TRBJ2-1; tentatively, D is TRBD2 (6 bases). The germline gives CDR1 SEHNR, CDR2 FQNEAQ (reference sequence). This CDR3 comprises 14 residues. V dropped 0 bases and J dropped 7 bases, with 10 bases sitting between them. The DNA for the CDR3 is TGTGCCAGCAGCTTAGCCGGAGGGTTGAATGAGCAGTTCTTC. It is translated as CASSLAGGLNEQFF.

The chain combines TRBV5-1 with TRBJ1-1; 8 bases match TRBD1. Germline CDR1 is SGHRS and CDR2 is YFSETQ. Germline trimming cut 4 bases from V and 3 bases from J; bases unmatched to any gene: 5. The CDR3 contains 14 residues. For the CDR3, the DNA is TGCGCCAGCAGCCCGGGACAGGTTTACACTGAAGCTTTCTTT. It codes for CASSPGQVYTEAFF. Based on the CDR3 plus reference TRBV5-1 and TRBJ1-1, the full variable domain is KAGVTQTPRYLIKTRGQQVTLSCSPISGHRSVSWYQQTPGQGLQFLFEYFSETQRNKGNFPGRFSGRQFSNSRSEMNVSTLELGDSALYLCASSPGQVYTEAFFGQGTRLTVV.